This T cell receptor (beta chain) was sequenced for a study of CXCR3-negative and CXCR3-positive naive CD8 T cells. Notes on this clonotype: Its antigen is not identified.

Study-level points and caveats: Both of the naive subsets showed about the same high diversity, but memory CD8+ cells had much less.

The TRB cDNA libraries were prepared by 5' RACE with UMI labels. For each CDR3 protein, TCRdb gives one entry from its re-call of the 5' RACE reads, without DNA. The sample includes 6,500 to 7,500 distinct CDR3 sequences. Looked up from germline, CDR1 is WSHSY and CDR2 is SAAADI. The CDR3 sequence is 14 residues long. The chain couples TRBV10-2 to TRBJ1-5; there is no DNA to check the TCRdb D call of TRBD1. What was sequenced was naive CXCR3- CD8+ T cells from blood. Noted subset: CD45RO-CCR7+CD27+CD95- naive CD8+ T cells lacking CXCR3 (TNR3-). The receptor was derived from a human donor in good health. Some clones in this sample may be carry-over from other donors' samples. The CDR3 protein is CASSGQGRDQPQHF.